Here is one T cell receptor (beta chain) with its context. The antigen is unknown. Libraries of TCR beta came from quantitative 5'-RACE with molecular barcodes. TCRdb reprocessed the 5' RACE reads with MiXCR, giving one entry per CDR3 protein. The data hold roughly 470,000 distinct CDR3 sequences, with more than 25% observed a single time. CDR1 DFQATT and CDR2 SNEGSKA come from the germline V gene (reference sequence). The length of the CDR3 is 16 residues. V dropped 2 bases and J dropped 6; count of bases not matched to a gene: 13. The data stem from a study of CD8 T cells in ankylosing spondylitis. Study-level results: Eight or nine highly homologous variants formed a TCR beta motif that appeared characteristic of ankylosing spondylitis blood. Certain motif variants had earlier been reported in reactive arthritis synovial fluid and blood.

The chain recombines TRBV20-1 with TRBJ2-3; 8 bases align to TRBD2. The sample taken for sequencing was blood, either unsorted or a sorted T cell fraction (not recorded which). This receptor was obtained from a male donor with ankylosing spondylitis. Written as DNA, the CDR3 is TGCAGTGCTAGATCGGCTAGCGGGCGTAATTGGGATACGCAGTATTTT. Its protein product is CSARSASGRNWDTQYF.